Listed below are T cell receptor beta chains from one sample, sequenced in a study of breast tumors, draining lymph nodes, adjacent tissues. TCRdb itself ran the multiplex PCR reads through MiXCR, one entry per CDR3 protein. The sample contains about 13,000 distinct CDR3 sequences, 45% to 50% of which appear only once. The sequencing sample was made of tumor-adjacent breast tissue. Every receptor here comes from a female donor with breast cancer. Some clones in this sample may be carry-over from other donors' samples. The CDR3 runs from the conserved cysteine through the conserved F or W. Fields, in order: J gene, D gene, CDR3 length, clone size, V gene, CDR3 DNA, CDR3 protein. The D gene is left open where the match is weak. Size is omitted from some rows. Given values are once, few, many or a class for expanded clones.

j_gene: TRBJ2-2
d_gene: .
len: 13
abundance: many
v_gene: TRBV19
CDR3nt: TGTGCCAGTAGTATGGGGGGAACCGGGGAGCTGTTTTTT
CDR3aa: CASSMGGTGELFF

j_gene: TRBJ2-5
d_gene: TRBD1
len: 15
abundance: .
v_gene: TRBV2
CDR3nt: TGTGCCAGCAGTGATCCACAGGGGCCCCAAGAGACCCAGTACTTC
CDR3aa: CASSDPQGPQETQYF

j_gene: TRBJ2-1
d_gene: .
len: 21
abundance: .
v_gene: TRBV11-2
CDR3nt: TGTGCCAGCAGCTTAAGGGGGCAGCGGGGGAGCCATTCTGGCTCCTACAATGAGCAGTTCTTC
CDR3aa: CASSLRGQRGSHSGSYNEQFF

j_gene: TRBJ2-3
d_gene: TRBD2
len: 18
abundance: many
v_gene: TRBV15
CDR3nt: TGTGCCACCAGCAGAGATACACTAGCGGGGGCCCTGGGGGATACGCAGTATTTT
CDR3aa: CATSRDTLAGALGDTQYF

j_gene: TRBJ2-7
d_gene: TRBD2
len: 14
abundance: many
v_gene: TRBV6-1
CDR3nt: TGTGCCAGCAGTCCTGCCAGCGGGAGTTACGAGCAGTACTTC
CDR3aa: CASSPASGSYEQYF

j_gene: TRBJ2-5
d_gene: TRBD2
len: 12
abundance: .
v_gene: TRBV20-1
CDR3nt: TGCAGTGCAGGTATAGCGGGAGAGACCCAGTACTTC
CDR3aa: CSAGIAGETQYF

j_gene: TRBJ1-6
d_gene: .
len: 13
abundance: .
v_gene: TRBV6-5
CDR3nt: TGTGCCAGCAGTTACAGTTCGTATTCACCCCTCCGCTTT
CDR3aa: CASSYSSYSPLRF

j_gene: TRBJ1-6
d_gene: .
len: 16
abundance: .
v_gene: TRBV4-1
CDR3nt: TGCGCCAGCAGCTTACAGGTCAACTCCGATAATTCACCCCTCCACTTT
CDR3aa: CASSLQVNSDNSPLHF

j_gene: TRBJ2-1
d_gene: .
len: 14
abundance: once
v_gene: TRBV2
CDR3nt: TGTGCCAGCAGGAGCAGGGGCATCGGCAATGAGCAGTTCTTC
CDR3aa: CASRSRGIGNEQFF

j_gene: TRBJ1-1
d_gene: TRBD1
len: 11
abundance: few
v_gene: TRBV6-1
CDR3nt: TGTGCCAGCACCACAGGGGTCGTAGCTTTCTTT
CDR3aa: CASTTGVVAFF

j_gene: TRBJ1-2
d_gene: .
len: 14
abundance: many
v_gene: TRBV24-1
CDR3nt: TGTGCCACCAGTGGACCTACCGACCCCTATGGCTACACCTTC
CDR3aa: CATSGPTDPYGYTF

j_gene: TRBJ1-5
d_gene: .
len: 13
abundance: .
v_gene: TRBV19
CDR3nt: TGTGCCAGTAGTATGAACAGAAATCAGCCCCAGCATTTT
CDR3aa: CASSMNRNQPQHF

j_gene: TRBJ2-1
d_gene: TRBD2
len: 15
abundance: .
v_gene: TRBV9
CDR3nt: TGTGCCAGCAGCGTCACGGGAGGGCCGTTCAATGAGCAGTTCTTC
CDR3aa: CASSVTGGPFNEQFF

j_gene: TRBJ2-7
d_gene: .
len: 15
abundance: many
v_gene: TRBV4-1
CDR3nt: TGCGCCAGCAGCCAAGATAAAGGATCTCCGTACGAGCAGTACTTC
CDR3aa: CASSQDKGSPYEQYF

j_gene: TRBJ2-7
d_gene: .
len: 14
abundance: .
v_gene: TRBV20-1
CDR3nt: TGCAGTGCCATGACGGGGGAGAGCTCCTACGAGCAGTACTTC
CDR3aa: CSAMTGESSYEQYF

j_gene: TRBJ2-3
d_gene: .
len: 12
abundance: .
v_gene: TRBV20-1
CDR3nt: TGCAGTGCTGCAGGAGGTCCAGGTACGCAGTATTTT
CDR3aa: CSAAGGPGTQYF

j_gene: TRBJ2-7
d_gene: .
len: 15
abundance: .
v_gene: TRBV9
CDR3nt: TGTGCCAGCAGCGTTAATAGGGTCAGTCCCTACGAGCAGTACTTC
CDR3aa: CASSVNRVSPYEQYF

j_gene: TRBJ2-1
d_gene: TRBD2
len: 15
abundance: .
v_gene: TRBV9
CDR3nt: TGTGCCAGCAGCGTTAGCGGGATCGCGTACAATGAGCAGTTCTTC
CDR3aa: CASSVSGIAYNEQFF

j_gene: TRBJ2-1
d_gene: .
len: 15
abundance: few
v_gene: TRBV4-1
CDR3nt: TGCGCCAGCAGCCAACTCGGGTCGGGCTACAATGAGCAGTTCTTC
CDR3aa: CASSQLGSGYNEQFF

j_gene: TRBJ2-1
d_gene: .
len: 11
abundance: many
v_gene: TRBV12-3/TRBV12-4
CDR3nt: TGTGCCAGCAGTATTCGCAATGAGCAGTTCTTC
CDR3aa: CASSIRNEQFF

j_gene: TRBJ2-3
d_gene: TRBD2
len: 16
abundance: medium-sized
v_gene: TRBV11-3
CDR3nt: TGTGCCAGCAGCGCGGGACTAGCGGCCAACACAGATACGCAGTATTTT
CDR3aa: CASSAGLAANTDTQYF

j_gene: TRBJ1-5
d_gene: .
len: 15
abundance: .
v_gene: TRBV7-2
CDR3nt: TGTGCCAGCAGCTTAACTAGCGCTAGCACAGATACGCAGCATTTT
CDR3aa: CASSLTSASTDTQHF

j_gene: TRBJ2-1
d_gene: TRBD2
len: 17
abundance: medium-sized
v_gene: TRBV20-1
CDR3nt: TGCAGTGCTGTTGGGACTAGCAGCAAGATTTCCTACAATGAGCAGTTCTTC
CDR3aa: CSAVGTSSKISYNEQFF

j_gene: TRBJ1-5
d_gene: TRBD1
len: 16
abundance: many
v_gene: TRBV6-6
CDR3nt: TGTGCCAGCAGTCACCCGGCAGGGGGGGAATCTCAGCCCCAGCATTTT
CDR3aa: CASSHPAGGESQPQHF

j_gene: TRBJ2-7
d_gene: .
len: 14
abundance: medium-sized
v_gene: TRBV6-2/TRBV6-3
CDR3nt: TGTGCCAGCACCAAAGGGGGGAGCTCCTACGAGCAGTACTTC
CDR3aa: CASTKGGSSYEQYF

j_gene: TRBJ2-7
d_gene: .
len: 15
abundance: .
v_gene: TRBV11-3
CDR3nt: TGTGCCAGCAGCTTAGATCGGGTGGAAGTGGCGGAGCAGTACTTC
CDR3aa: CASSLDRVEVAEQYF

j_gene: TRBJ2-3
d_gene: TRBD2
len: 16
abundance: .
v_gene: TRBV5-1
CDR3nt: TGCGCCAGCAGCTTAGGAGCGGGAGGAGAAGCAGATACGCAGTATTTT
CDR3aa: CASSLGAGGEADTQYF

j_gene: TRBJ2-7
d_gene: TRBD2
len: 15
abundance: few
v_gene: TRBV7-4
CDR3nt: TGTGCCAGCAGCGCGGGACTAGCGGGTGTAAACGAGCAGTACTTC
CDR3aa: CASSAGLAGVNEQYF

j_gene: TRBJ2-3
d_gene: TRBD2
len: 18
abundance: .
v_gene: TRBV7-3
CDR3nt: TGTGCCAGCAGCGCGGGACTAGCGGGAGGGCATAGCACAGATACGCAGTATTTT
CDR3aa: CASSAGLAGGHSTDTQYF

j_gene: TRBJ1-3
d_gene: .
len: 15
abundance: .
v_gene: TRBV6-1
CDR3nt: TGTGCCAGCAGCGAGGGACCGAGCTCTGGAAACACCATATATTTT
CDR3aa: CASSEGPSSGNTIYF

j_gene: TRBJ2-1
d_gene: .
len: 14
abundance: .
v_gene: TRBV6-6
CDR3nt: TGTGCCAGCAGTGCGGGACAGACGGACAATGAGCAGTTCTTC
CDR3aa: CASSAGQTDNEQFF

j_gene: TRBJ2-2
d_gene: .
len: 13
abundance: many
v_gene: TRBV5-1
CDR3nt: TGCGCCAGCAGCACGGGGAACACCGGGGAGCTGTTTTTT
CDR3aa: CASSTGNTGELFF

j_gene: TRBJ2-3
d_gene: TRBD2
len: 14
abundance: .
v_gene: TRBV20-1
CDR3nt: TGCAGTGCGTTGCTAGCGGGAGCAACAGATACGCAGTATTTT
CDR3aa: CSALLAGATDTQYF

j_gene: TRBJ2-2
d_gene: .
len: 16
abundance: .
v_gene: TRBV20-1
CDR3nt: TGCAGTGCTAGTGACTCCGGGGGCTCGAACACCGGGGAGCTGTTTTTT
CDR3aa: CSASDSGGSNTGELFF

j_gene: TRBJ2-3
d_gene: .
len: 13
abundance: many
v_gene: TRBV2
CDR3nt: TGTGCCAGCAGTGAAAACTTGGAAGATACGCAGTATTTT
CDR3aa: CASSENLEDTQYF

j_gene: TRBJ2-4
d_gene: .
len: 14
abundance: many
v_gene: TRBV20-1
CDR3nt: TGCAGTGCTGGAATTGGGGTAGCCAAAAACATTCAGTACTTC
CDR3aa: CSAGIGVAKNIQYF

j_gene: TRBJ1-2
d_gene: .
len: 13
abundance: .
v_gene: TRBV18
CDR3nt: TGTGCCAGCTCGATGGACGGAACCTATGGCTACACCTTC
CDR3aa: CASSMDGTYGYTF

j_gene: TRBJ2-1
d_gene: TRBD1
len: 14
abundance: few
v_gene: TRBV20-1
CDR3nt: TGCAGTGCTCCCGGGACAGGGGGCGACGCCCCAGGGTTCTTC
CDR3aa: CSAPGTGGDAPGFF

j_gene: TRBJ1-2
d_gene: .
len: 14
abundance: .
v_gene: TRBV19
CDR3nt: TGTGCCAGTAGTATCCACAGGGCCGACTATGGCTACACCTTC
CDR3aa: CASSIHRADYGYTF

j_gene: TRBJ2-7
d_gene: .
len: 14
abundance: .
v_gene: TRBV6-5
CDR3nt: TGTGCCAGCAGTCACGGGCAGGGTGCCTACGAGCAGTACTTC
CDR3aa: CASSHGQGAYEQYF

j_gene: TRBJ2-1
d_gene: TRBD1
len: 15
abundance: .
v_gene: TRBV12-3/TRBV12-4
CDR3nt: TGTGCCAGCAGGTCTTCTCCTGTCACAGGGGTTTCCCAGTTCTTC
CDR3aa: CASRSSPVTGVSQFF

j_gene: TRBJ2-3
d_gene: TRBD2
len: 15
abundance: .
v_gene: TRBV7-3
CDR3nt: TGTGCCAGCAGCTTAAGCGGGAGTATGACAGATACGCAGTATTTT
CDR3aa: CASSLSGSMTDTQYF

j_gene: TRBJ2-7
d_gene: .
len: 18
abundance: many
v_gene: TRBV27
CDR3nt: TGTGCCAGCAGTTTAACCCTTGGAGGCCCGATGGGATCCTACGAGCAGTACTTC
CDR3aa: CASSLTLGGPMGSYEQYF

j_gene: TRBJ1-5
d_gene: .
len: 16
abundance: many
v_gene: TRBV28
CDR3nt: TGTGCCAGCACTCCTACGCCGGGATCGGGAGATCAGCCCCAGCATTTT
CDR3aa: CASTPTPGSGDQPQHF

j_gene: TRBJ2-3
d_gene: TRBD2
len: 17
abundance: medium-sized
v_gene: TRBV20-1
CDR3nt: TGCAGTGCTAGAGATGGTAAAGGCGGGAGGGTGACAGATACGCAGTATTTT
CDR3aa: CSARDGKGGRVTDTQYF

j_gene: TRBJ1-2
d_gene: .
len: 19
abundance: once
v_gene: TRBV15
CDR3nt: TGTGCCACCAGCAGAGCGGGGACATCCAATTTTATCGCTAACTATGGCTACACCTTC
CDR3aa: CATSRAGTSNFIANYGYTF

j_gene: TRBJ1-5
d_gene: .
len: 15
abundance: .
v_gene: TRBV7-8
CDR3nt: TGTGCCAGCAGCTTAGGCTTGGGCAGGGCATCTCCCCAGCATTTT
CDR3aa: CASSLGLGRASPQHF

j_gene: TRBJ2-3
d_gene: .
len: 14
abundance: .
v_gene: TRBV9
CDR3nt: TGTGCCAGCACCCCCGTGGGTGGGGGACATATGCGGAATTTT
CDR3aa: CASTPVGGGHMRNF